Following are 27 T cell receptor beta chains from one sample sequenced in a study of blood T cell repertoires in COVID-19. Clones were read by immunoSEQ multiplex PCR, and TCRdb kept only the in-frame ones, dropping some. The sample records 81,000 or so clones, around 85% being singletons. Sequences were obtained from peripheral blood. The source is a woman in her sixties or seventies with active or convalescent COVID-19.

This clone has a single count. This chain links TRBV7-8 with TRBJ1-1; possible D gene TRBD1, 5 bases. CDR3 length equals 13 residues. Looked up from germline, CDR1 is SGHVS and CDR2 is FQNEAQ. The V end lost 6 bases, the J end lost 7 bases, and 15 bases lay between the germline ends. CDR3: CASRLQGGVEAFF. CDR3 nucleotide sequence: TGTGCCAGCAGGCTCCAGGGAGGGGTTGAAGCTTTCTTT.

The chain employs TRBV7-2 and TRBJ1-5; D uncertain. The CDR3 length is 15 residues. Trimming took 5 bases from V and 4 from J, leaving 15 bases between them. In germline, CDR1 is SGHTA, CDR2 FQGNSA. This CDR3 reads CASSLGGAENQPQHF. Here the CDR3 DNA reads TGTGCCAGCAGCCTCGGAGGTGCAGAAAATCAGCCCCAGCATTTT.

The CDR3 DNA reads as TGCGCCAGCAGCTTGGTAGGGGAAACTTACAATGAGCAGTTCTTC. This translates into CASSLVGETYNEQFF. The rearrangement links TRBV5-1 to TRBJ2-1, with a tentative D call TRBD1 (5 bases). The germline gives CDR1 SGHRS, CDR2 YFSETQ. V was clipped by 0 bases and J by 4 bases, with 11 bases between them. The CDR3 has 15 residues.

The chain carries TRBV7-9 and TRBJ1-1; D is unresolved. Germline lookup yields CDR1 SEHNR and CDR2 FQNEAQ (reference sequence). V lost 2 bases to trimming and J lost 6 bases, with 7 bases between them. The CDR3 runs 12 residues. In DNA, the CDR3 is TGTGCCAGCAGCTTACGCGTTCCTGAAGCTTTCTTT. It translates to CASSLRVPEAFF.

The chain links TRBV7-8 to TRBJ1-3, with 7 bases matching TRBD1. The length of the CDR3 is 15 residues. Germline V gene lookup returns CDR1 SGHVS and CDR2 FQNEAQ. With 5 bases clipped from V and 4 bases from J, the junction kept 8 bases outside the gene matches. CDR3 sequence reads: CASSTGQADGNTIYF. CDR3 nucleotides: TGTGCCAGCAGCACCGGACAGGCGGACGGAAACACCATATATTTT.

This chain joins TRBV28 and TRBJ1-1; 7 nucleotides line up with TRBD1. CDR1 MDHEN and CDR2 SYDVKM come from the germline V gene. The CDR3 consists of 14 residues. The V and J ends lost 6 bases and 1 base, in that order; junction bases with no gene match: 5. The CDR3 is CASRKGGGNTEAFF. DNA for the CDR3: TGTGCCAGCAGAAAAGGGGGCGGGAACACTGAAGCTTTCTTT.

The chain carries TRBV29-1 and TRBJ1-4, with 7 bases identical to TRBD1. Germline V gene data show CDR1 as SQVTM and CDR2 as ANQGSEA. This CDR3 comprises 14 residues. J was trimmed by 4 bases and V by 4 bases; bases with no gene match: 6. CDR3: CSVAETGHNEKLFF. The CDR3 region has the DNA TGCAGCGTTGCTGAGACAGGGCATAATGAAAAACTGTTTTTT.

The chain recombines TRBV10-2 with TRBJ1-1, with a tentative D call TRBD1 (5 bases). This CDR3 is 14 amino acids long. V was pared by 4 bases and J by 4 bases, with 13 bases between. In germline, CDR1 is WSHSY, CDR2 SAAADI. In DNA, the CDR3 is TGCGCCAGCAGTGTTGGGGGGGGAGGCACTGAAGCTTTCTTT. Translating it yields CASSVGGGGTEAFF.

The rearrangement joins TRBV12-3 or TRBV12-4 to TRBJ1-2, with TRBD1 matching 7 bases. The CDR3 runs 13 residues. Trimming cost V 6 bases and J 5 bases; bases outside gene matches: 6. CDR3 DNA: TGTGCCAGCAGCTTGGGACAGATGTATGGCTACACCTTC. It specifies CASSLGQMYGYTF.

The gene calls are TRBV5-1 and TRBJ2-3, with 10 bases fitting TRBD2. The CDR3 is 19 residues long. Trimming removed 3 bases from V and 8 bases from J; junction bases left unmatched: 21. Germline loops: CDR1 SGHRS, CDR2 YFSETQ. The CDR3 DNA reads as TGCGCCAGCAGCTCGGCGTTGGGGGGCGCACCTAGCGGGGGAGGTACGCAGTATTTT. This translates into CASSSALGGAPSGGGTQYF.

The rearrangement joins TRBV11-2 to TRBJ1-2; the match to TRBD1 covers 11 bases. After removal of 6 bases from V and 2 bases from J, the junction contained 2 bases not matched to a gene. The germline gives CDR1 SGHAT, CDR2 FQNNGV. This CDR3 comprises 14 residues. The CDR3 DNA reads as TGTGCCAGCAGGAGGACAGGGGGCAACTATGGCTACACCTTC. Translating it yields CASRRTGGNYGYTF.

The genes are TRBV5-1 and TRBJ1-1; possible D gene TRBD1, 5 bases. V was cut by 1 base and J by 1 base, with 14 bases left in between. In germline, CDR1 is SGHRS, CDR2 YFSETQ. The CDR3 has 16 residues. The chain's CDR3 is CASSLIGAGANTEAFF. The CDR3, as DNA: TGCGCCAGCAGCTTGATAGGGGCAGGAGCGAACACTGAAGCTTTCTTT.

The V and J genes are TRBV6-4 and TRBJ1-4, with TRBD1 matching over 8 bases. This CDR3 has 18 amino acids. Germline CDR1 reads MRHNA; CDR2 reads SNTAGT. Losses at the gene ends were 6 bases for V and 2 bases for J; bases not matched to a gene: 14. CDR3 DNA sequence: TGTGCCAGCAGGTACGGACAGGGTCTGACGTGCACTAATGAAAAACTGTTTTTT. Translated, it gives CASRYGQGLTCTNEKLFF.

The chain is built from TRBV10-3 and TRBJ1-3; D is undetermined. Germline V gene lookup returns CDR1 ENHRY and CDR2 SYGVKD. The CDR3 covers 12 residues. Trimming shortened V by 10 bases and J by 4 bases, and 11 bases separated the two germline ends. CDR3 in DNA: TGTGCCACGGGTCCCCAGGGAAACACCATATATTTT. The encoded protein is CATGPQGNTIYF.

The CDR3 loop reads CASSPRGGTSGDNEQFF. CDR3 sequence (DNA): TGCGCCAGCAGCCCCCGAGGAGGGACTAGCGGGGACAATGAGCAGTTCTTC. This chain links TRBV5-1 with TRBJ2-1, with 13 bases that match TRBD2. The germline gives CDR1 SGHRS, CDR2 YFSETQ. The J segment lost 5 bases and the V segment lost 4 bases, leaving 9 bases of the junction unmatched. This CDR3 region has 17 residues. Complete variable domain (other parts from reference TRBV5-1 and TRBJ2-1): KAGVTQTPRYLIKTRGQQVTLSCSPISGHRSVSWYQQTPGQGLQFLFEYFSETQRNKGNFPGRFSGRQFSNSRSEMNVSTLELGDSALYLCASSPRGGTSGDNEQFFGPGTRLTVL.

The rearrangement uses TRBV28 and TRBJ1-5; D is uncertain. CDR1 and CDR2 (germline): MDHEN, SYDVKM. Trimming left V 6 bases short and J 4 bases short, with 16 bases between. The CDR3 length is 15 residues. CDR3 sequence reads: CASSASAGMNQPQHF. The CDR3 DNA is TGTGCCAGCAGCGCTTCAGCGGGGATGAATCAGCCCCAGCATTTT.

The V call is TRBV5-1, the J call TRBJ2-7, with a tentative D call TRBD1 (6 bases). The CDR3 has 14 residues. V was clipped by 4 bases and J by 1 base, with 12 bases between them. Germline V gene sequence: CDR1 SGHRS, CDR2 YFSETQ. The CDR3 sequence is CASSPSGQSYEQYF. DNA of the CDR3: TGCGCCAGCAGCCCAAGTGGACAGTCCTACGAGCAGTACTTC.

The genes are TRBV19 and TRBJ2-3; D gene unclear. V lost 6 bases to trimming and J lost 5 bases, with 15 bases between them. The CDR3 is 14 residues long. From germline, CDR1 is LNHDA and CDR2 SQIVND (reference sequence). The CDR3 coding sequence is TGTGCCAGTAGCCTTCGAGCCCCACGAGATACGCAGTATTTT. Its translation is CASSLRAPRDTQYF. The full variable domain, with the rest looked up from reference TRBV19 and TRBJ2-3, is DGGITQSPKYLFRKEGQNVTLSCEQNLNHDAMYWYRQDPGQGLRLIYYSQIVNDFQKGDIAEGYSVSREKKESFPLTVTSAQKNPTAFYLCASSLRAPRDTQYFGPGTRLTVL.

The CDR3 DNA follows: TGTGCCAGCAGCTTGGACAGGGGGGCCGGGGAGCTGTTTTTT. Translated: CASSLDRGAGELFF. The chain employs TRBV5-4 and TRBJ2-2; TRBD1 matches at 8 bases. J gave up 6 bases and V 0 bases, and 1 base lay outside the gene matches. The CDR3 is 14 residues long. Germline V CDR1 and CDR2: SGHNT, YYREEE (reference sequence).

V and J are TRBV19 and TRBJ2-5; TRBD1 might be the D (5 bases). The CDR3 has 17 residues. The germline V and J ends were trimmed by 6 bases and 1 base, with 21 bases remaining between them. The V gene's germline CDR1 is LNHDA and CDR2 SQIVND (reference sequence). CDR3 residues: CASSPAVSGHPQETQYF. CDR3 sequence (DNA): TGTGCCAGTAGCCCCGCAGTTTCAGGGCACCCCCAAGAGACCCAGTACTTC.

The rearrangement joins TRBV5-1 to TRBJ1-2; D uncertain. CDR1 is SGHRS, CDR2 YFSETQ, per germline. CDR3 size: 17 residues. V dropped 2 bases and J dropped 7 bases, with 24 bases sitting between them. The CDR3 bases are TGCGCCAGCAGCTTAAAGGAGGGCCGCGGACTTATAGGTGGCTACACCTTC. Translated: CASSLKEGRGLIGGYTF.

The chain combines TRBV9 with TRBJ1-3; the D is unclear. Trimming shortened V by 3 bases and J by 5 bases, and 15 bases separated the two germline ends. Germline CDR1 and CDR2: SGDLS and YYNGEE. This CDR3 spans 15 amino acids. CDR3 loop: CASSADGQVRNTIYF. The CDR3 region has the DNA TGTGCCAGCAGCGCCGATGGGCAGGTCAGAAACACCATATATTTT.

The V call is TRBV19, the J call TRBJ2-5; 11 nucleotides line up with TRBD2. The CDR3 is 18 residues long. The V gene end was trimmed by 0 bases and the J gene end by 4 bases; junction bases not matched to a gene: 10. The V gene's germline CDR1 is LNHDA and CDR2 SQIVND (reference sequence). The CDR3 sequence: CASSIESRGTSGGETQYF. In DNA form, the CDR3 reads TGTGCCAGTAGTATAGAGTCGAGGGGCACTAGCGGGGGAGAGACCCAGTACTTC. The variable domain in full, with the rest retrieved from reference TRBV19 and TRBJ2-5, is DGGITQSPKYLFRKEGQNVTLSCEQNLNHDAMYWYRQDPGQGLRLIYYSQIVNDFQKGDIAEGYSVSREKKESFPLTVTSAQKNPTAFYLCASSIESRGTSGGETQYFGPGTRLLVL.

The chain couples TRBV4-1 to TRBJ2-2; 7 positions agree with TRBD1. CDR3 length: 16 residues. Trimming cost V 3 bases and J 5 bases; bases outside gene matches: 9. Per the germline V gene, CDR1 is MGHRA and CDR2 is YSYEKL. CDR3 nucleotides: TGCGCCAGCAGCCAGATGAACAGGGGCTCTACCGGGGAGCTGTTTTTT. It codes for CASSQMNRGSTGELFF.

The rearrangement joins TRBV5-1 to TRBJ1-5; D is ambiguous. Germline loops: CDR1 SGHRS, CDR2 YFSETQ. V was clipped by 0 bases and J by 5 bases, with 12 bases between them. CDR3 length: 15 residues. The CDR3 spells CASSLGASEDQPQHF. Here the CDR3 DNA reads TGCGCCAGCAGCTTGGGCGCCAGTGAGGATCAGCCCCAGCATTTT.

The CDR3 nucleotides are TGTGCCAGCTCACCAAATGGAGGCCCTGGGTACGAGCAGTACTTC. Translation: CASSPNGGPGYEQYF. V is TRBV18 and J is TRBJ2-7, with TRBD2 as a possible D gene (5 bases). V lost 2 bases and J lost 4, with 15 bases in between. Per the germline V gene, CDR1 is KGHSH and CDR2 is LQKENI. The CDR3 extends over 15 amino acids.

This chain connects TRBV3-1 (or the pseudogene TRBV3-2) to TRBJ1-3; tentatively, D is TRBD1 (5 bases). V lost 0 bases and J 0 bases, leaving 9 bases between the germline ends. Germline lookup yields CDR1 LGHDT and CDR2 YNNKEL (reference sequence). There are 16 residues in the CDR3. The CDR3 loop is CASSQEGTGSGNTIYF. DNA of the CDR3: TGTGCCAGCAGCCAAGAAGGCACAGGCTCTGGAAACACCATATATTTT.